These T cell receptor beta chains were read from a single sample in a study of multiple sclerosis patients with progressive multifocal leukoencephalopathy. The data were produced by immunoSEQ multiplex PCR, yet TCRdb's version contains in-frame clones alone and is incomplete. The sample yields some 30,000 clones, about 91% seen once. Sequencing was performed on PBMCs. These receptors all come from a human donor with multiple sclerosis. Both conserved end residues are part of each CDR3. The order of the fields is J gene, V gene, CDR3 protein.

J: TRBJ1-4
V: TRBV6-4
CDR3: CASSDSRPRANEKLFF

J: TRBJ1-6
V: TRBV28
CDR3: CASSSTRGAGALHF

J: TRBJ2-3
V: TRBV15
CDR3: CATSSIVDTQYF

J: TRBJ2-7
V: TRBV11-3
CDR3: CASSAGGALYEQYF

J: TRBJ1-4
V: TRBV6-5
CDR3: CASSYSEGMELFF

J: TRBJ2-7
V: TRBV27
CDR3: CASSFGPRRGQIPYEQYF

J: TRBJ2-2
V: TRBV29-1
CDR3: CTIGRRDTGELFF

J: TRBJ2-4
V: TRBV4-1
CDR3: CASSHLGRDSKNIQYF

J: TRBJ1-1
V: TRBV28
CDR3: CASSPRGQGGTEAFF

J: TRBJ1-2
V: TRBV6-1
CDR3: CASREGLLNYGYTF

J: TRBJ1-1
V: TRBV27
CDR3: CASSFFSGGAEAFF

J: TRBJ1-1
V: TRBV14
CDR3: CASSPWGILNTEAFF

J: TRBJ1-3
V: TRBV9
CDR3: CASSASGTRSGNTIYF

J: TRBJ2-3
V: TRBV5-4
CDR3: CASSSLAGGNTDTQYF

J: TRBJ1-2
V: TRBV6-5
CDR3: CASSYSARRGYTF

J: TRBJ2-7
V: TRBV28
CDR3: CASSQAGGPAEQYF

J: TRBJ2-7
V: TRBV29-1
CDR3: CSVGAAGRNNEQYF

J: TRBJ2-7
V: TRBV28
CDR3: CASSFTRDRVVREQYF

J: TRBJ2-1
V: TRBV7-2
CDR3: CASSLNRHEQFF

J: TRBJ1-2
V: TRBV5-4
CDR3: CASSRTGDYGYTF

J: TRBJ1-1
V: TRBV28
CDR3: CASSLRGLGQGSAEAFF

J: TRBJ2-7
V: TRBV4-3
CDR3: CASSQIVQGGYEQYF

J: TRBJ1-5
V: TRBV27
CDR3: CASRTRQTGSNQPQHF

J: TRBJ1-1
V: TRBV5-6
CDR3: CASSLGDGYTEAFF

J: TRBJ1-6
V: TRBV5-1
CDR3: CASSYRLRDSYNSPLHF

J: TRBJ2-7
V: TRBV7-6
CDR3: CASSPTGSVHEQYF

J: TRBJ2-7
V: TRBV7-2
CDR3: CASSPGGGGTPWPQYF

J: TRBJ2-7
V: TRBV7-8
CDR3: CASSLSPVGVGEQYF

J: .
V: TRBV4-1
CDR3: CASSQDRGVGYEQYF

J: TRBJ2-7
V: TRBV5-1
CDR3: CASSAGGNRASYEQYF

J: .
V: TRBV7-8
CDR3: CASSQILRLATSSYEQYF

J: TRBJ2-1
V: TRBV7-9
CDR3: CASSPTGGVDEQFF

J: TRBJ1-2
V: TRBV5-1
CDR3: CASSFGGTENGYTF

J: TRBJ2-5
V: TRBV6-1
CDR3: CASSEEYSQETQYF

J: TRBJ1-1
V: TRBV6-1
CDR3: CASSEGARSTEAFF

J: TRBJ1-1
V: TRBV6-6
CDR3: CASRPRERAEAFF

J: TRBJ1-1
V: TRBV9
CDR3: CASSPGVNTEAFF

J: TRBJ1-2
V: TRBV5-4
CDR3: CASSLLSSARNYGYTF

J: TRBJ2-7
V: TRBV11-2
CDR3: CASSSGPYEQYF

J: TRBJ2-7
V: TRBV7-2
CDR3: CASSLKSDPPYEQYF

J: TRBJ1-1
V: TRBV5-4
CDR3: CASSHRAGKTEAFF

J: TRBJ2-3
V: TRBV18
CDR3: CASSPGTSGISVDTQYF

J: TRBJ2-7
V: TRBV19
CDR3: CASSIRVMGSYEQYF

J: TRBJ2-5
V: TRBV5-1
CDR3: CASSLGVGRIQETQYF

J: TRBJ1-6
V: TRBV6-5
CDR3: CASRTERLNSPLHF